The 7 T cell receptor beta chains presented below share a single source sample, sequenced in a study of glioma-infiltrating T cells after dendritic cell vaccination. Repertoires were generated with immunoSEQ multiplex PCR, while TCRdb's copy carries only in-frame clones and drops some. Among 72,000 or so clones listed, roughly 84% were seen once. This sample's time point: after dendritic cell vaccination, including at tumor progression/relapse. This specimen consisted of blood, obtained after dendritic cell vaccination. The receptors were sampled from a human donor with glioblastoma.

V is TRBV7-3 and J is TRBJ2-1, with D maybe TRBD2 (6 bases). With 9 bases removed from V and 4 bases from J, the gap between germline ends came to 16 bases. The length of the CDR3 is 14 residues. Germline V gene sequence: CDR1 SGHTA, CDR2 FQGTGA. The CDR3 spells CASKVEGPYNEQFF. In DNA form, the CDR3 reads TGTGCCAGTAAGGTGGAGGGCCCTTACAATGAGCAGTTCTTC. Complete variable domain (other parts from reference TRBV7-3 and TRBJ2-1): GAGVSQTPSNKVTEKGKYVELRCDPISGHTALYWYRQSLGQGPEFLIYFQGTGAADDSGLPNDRFFAVRPEGSVSTLKIQRTERGDSAVYLCASKVEGPYNEQFFGPGTRLTVL.

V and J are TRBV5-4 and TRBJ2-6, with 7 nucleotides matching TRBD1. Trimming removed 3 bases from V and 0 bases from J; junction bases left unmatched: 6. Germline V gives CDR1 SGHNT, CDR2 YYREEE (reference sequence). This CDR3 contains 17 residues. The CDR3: CASSSPGQSSGANVLTF. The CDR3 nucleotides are TGTGCCAGCAGCTCTCCGGGACAGAGCTCTGGGGCCAACGTCCTGACTTTC.

Here the CDR3 DNA reads TGTGCCAGCAGCCCACCTAGCTACGAGCAGTACTTC. It specifies CASSPPSYEQYF. The genes are TRBV11-1 and TRBJ2-7, with D hard to call. Germline V gene sequence: CDR1 SGHAT, CDR2 FQDESV (reference sequence). The CDR3 totals 12 residues. V dropped 5 bases and J dropped 3 bases, with 8 bases sitting between them.

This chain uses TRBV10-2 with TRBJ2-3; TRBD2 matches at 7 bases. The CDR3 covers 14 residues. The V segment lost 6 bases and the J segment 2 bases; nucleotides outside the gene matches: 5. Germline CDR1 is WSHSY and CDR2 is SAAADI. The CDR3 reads CASRQRGPTDTQYF. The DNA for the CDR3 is TGCGCCAGCAGGCAGCGGGGCCCCACAGATACGCAGTATTTT.

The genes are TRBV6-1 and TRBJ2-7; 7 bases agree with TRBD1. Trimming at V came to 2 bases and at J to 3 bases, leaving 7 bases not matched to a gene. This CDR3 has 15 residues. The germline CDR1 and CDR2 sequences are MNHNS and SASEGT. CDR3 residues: CASSEWGQSLYEQYF. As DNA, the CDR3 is TGTGCCAGCAGTGAATGGGGACAGTCTCTCTACGAGCAGTACTTC.

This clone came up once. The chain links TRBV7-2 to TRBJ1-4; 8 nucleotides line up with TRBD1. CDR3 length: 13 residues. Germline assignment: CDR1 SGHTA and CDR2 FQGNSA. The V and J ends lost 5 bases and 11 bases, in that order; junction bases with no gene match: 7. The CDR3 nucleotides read TGTGCCAGCAGCACAGGGGGGGGAGGGAAACTGTTTTTT. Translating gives CASSTGGGGKLFF.

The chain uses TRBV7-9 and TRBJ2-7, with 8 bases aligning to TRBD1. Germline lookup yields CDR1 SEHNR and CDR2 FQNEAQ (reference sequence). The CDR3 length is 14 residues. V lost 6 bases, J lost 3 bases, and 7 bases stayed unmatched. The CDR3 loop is CASSPDRGGYEQYF. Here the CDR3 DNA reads TGTGCCAGCAGTCCCGACAGGGGAGGCTACGAGCAGTACTTC. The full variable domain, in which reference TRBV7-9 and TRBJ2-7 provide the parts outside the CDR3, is DTGVSQNPRHKITKRGQNVTFRCDPISEHNRLYWYRQTLGQGPEFLTYFQNEAQLEKSRLLSDRFSAERPKGSFSTLEIQRTEQGDSAMYLCASSPDRGGYEQYFGPGTRLTVT.